The rows below give T cell receptor beta chains drawn from one sample of a study of blood T cells in healthy people across ages. One entry per CDR3 protein results from TCRdb running MiXCR on the 5' RACE reads. The profile shows 700,000 to 900,000 distinct CDR3 sequences, about 53% of them singletons. Sequencing was done on a sample of blood. The receptor source for this set is a man at least 80 years old in good health. Both conserved end residues are part of each CDR3. A D gene is named only where the DNA matches it firmly. The listing skips clone size in some rows; elsewhere it reads once, few, many or a size class.

j_call clone_size v_call d_call cdr3_aa cdr3_nt
TRBJ2-7 - TRBV2 - CASSAEPYEQYF TGTGCCAGCAGTGCCGAACCCTACGAGCAGTACTTC
TRBJ2-7 - TRBV4-1 TRBD1 CASSQSLGRGSYEQYF TGCGCCAGCAGCCAGAGTTTGGGCAGGGGGTCCTACGAGCAGTACTTC
TRBJ2-7 - TRBV2 TRBD1 CAHGQARSYEQYF TGTGCCCACGGACAGGCCCGCTCCTACGAGCAGTACTTC
TRBJ2-7 - TRBV29-1 - CSVTSDYEQYF TGCAGCGTTACGAGCGACTACGAGCAGTACTTC
TRBJ2-1 - TRBV29-1 TRBD1 CSVEDGTANEQFF TGCAGCGTAGAGGATGGGACAGCCAATGAGCAGTTCTTC
TRBJ2-1 - TRBV24-1 TRBD2 CATSDWTSGMGNEQFF TGTGCCACCAGTGACTGGACTAGCGGGATGGGTAATGAGCAGTTCTTC
TRBJ2-1 few TRBV6-2/TRBV6-3 - CASSPSPPSAYNEQFF TGTGCCAGCAGCCCTTCGCCTCCGTCGGCCTACAATGAGCAGTTCTTC
TRBJ2-1 few TRBV29-1 TRBD2 CSVELGGGYNEQFF TGCAGCGTTGAACTTGGCGGGGGTTACAATGAGCAGTTCTTC
TRBJ2-7 - TRBV20-1 - CSARDRGGNSYEQYF TGCAGTGCTAGAGATCGCGGGGGCAATTCCTACGAGCAGTACTTC
TRBJ2-3 few TRBV27 TRBD1 CASWDREAHRYAYF TGTGCCAGTTGGGACAGGGAGGCCCACAGATACGCGTATTTT
TRBJ1-5 - TRBV6-2/TRBV6-3 TRBD1 CASGYLGQRNQPQHF TGTGCCAGCGGTTACCTGGGACAGAGAAATCAGCCCCAGCATTTT
TRBJ2-3 few TRBV5-1 TRBD1 CASSWAGQGTDTQYF TGCGCCAGCAGCTGGGCGGGACAGGGAACAGATACGCAGTATTTT
TRBJ1-4 - TRBV7-2 - CASSLNPWTTTNEKLFF TGTGCCAGCAGCTTAAACCCCTGGACGACAACTAATGAAAAACTGTTTTTT
TRBJ1-2 - TRBV20-1 TRBD1 CSASEDRVNYGYTF TGCAGTGCTAGTGAAGACAGGGTTAACTATGGCTACACCTTC
TRBJ2-1 few TRBV29-1 - CSVGGTARTSYNEQFF TGCAGCGTTGGCGGGACGGCTCGGACCTCCTACAATGAGCAGTTCTTC
TRBJ2-7 few TRBV29-1 TRBD2 CSVSKTSETYEQYF TGCAGCGTGAGCAAGACTAGCGAGACCTACGAGCAGTACTTC
TRBJ2-7 - TRBV15 - CATSTPGLPRHEQYF TGTGCCACCAGCACCCCGGGACTTCCGCGCCACGAGCAGTACTTC
TRBJ1-2 few TRBV6-1 - CASSGSVGYTF TGTGCCAGCAGTGGATCAGTGGGCTACACCTTC
TRBJ1-2 - TRBV5-6 TRBD1 CASSQGQGEYGYTF TGTGCCAGCAGCCAAGGACAGGGGGAATATGGCTACACCTTC
TRBJ1-2 - TRBV9 - CASSVDGGPHGYTF TGTGCCAGCAGCGTAGACGGGGGGCCACATGGCTACACCTTC
TRBJ2-1 few TRBV20-1 - CSARDRSVGRLWDEQFF TGCAGTGCTAGAGATAGGTCAGTTGGACGCCTTTGGGATGAGCAGTTCTTC
TRBJ2-7 - TRBV12-3/TRBV12-4 TRBD1 CASSTQDRSYEQYF TGTGCCAGCAGTACCCAGGACAGGTCCTACGAGCAGTACTTC
TRBJ2-7 - TRBV20-1 TRBD2 CSAREPASGRNEQYF TGCAGTGCTAGAGAGCCTGCTAGCGGGAGGAACGAGCAGTACTTC
TRBJ1-6 - TRBV20-1 - CSGGQNNSPLHF TGCAGTGGAGGGCAGAATAATTCACCCCTCCACTTT
TRBJ2-3 - TRBV2 TRBD1 CASSGGQGLHRYAYF TGTGCCAGCAGTGGGGGACAGGGCCTACACAGATACGCGTATTTT
TRBJ1-1 - TRBV20-1 - CSARARPGRVSEAFF TGCAGTGCTAGGGCCCGGCCGGGCAGGGTTTCTGAAGCTTTCTTT
TRBJ2-7 - TRBV6-5 - CATQGTRVGEQYF TGTGCCACCCAAGGGACGCGGGTGGGCGAGCAGTACTTC
TRBJ2-3 - TRBV24-1 - CATSDPGTDTQYF TGTGCCACCAGTGATCCCGGGACAGATACGCAGTATTTT
TRBJ2-3 few TRBV6-6 TRBD2 CASSTGLAGTDTQYF TGTGCCAGCAGCACGGGACTAGCCGGCACAGATACGCAGTATTTT
TRBJ2-7 - TRBV11-2 TRBD1 CASTRKRGQGTLSPYEQYF TGTGCCAGCACCCGAAAACGCGGACAGGGTACGCTAAGCCCCTACGAGCAGTACTTC
TRBJ2-7 many TRBV7-2 - CASSLEAAYEQYF TGCGCCAGCAGCTTGGAGGCAGCGTACGAGCAGTACTTC
TRBJ2-7 - TRBV2 TRBD2 CASSYPGLAGGSWSYEQYF TGTGCCAGCAGTTATCCTGGACTAGCGGGAGGTTCCTGGTCCTACGAGCAGTACTTC
TRBJ2-7 few TRBV6-5 - CASSYSSVWSSYEQYF TGTGCCAGCAGTTACTCGAGTGTGTGGAGTTCCTACGAGCAGTACTTC
TRBJ2-5 - TRBV25-1 - CARSEYAPGSQETQYF TGTGCCAGGAGTGAGTATGCGCCCGGATCACAAGAGACCCAGTACTTC
TRBJ2-4 few TRBV5-1 TRBD2 CASSFIAGEGNIQYF TGCGCCAGCAGCTTTATTGCGGGAGAGGGAAACATTCAGTACTTC
TRBJ2-1 - TRBV29-1 TRBD1 CSGRQGPNEQFF TGCAGCGGCAGACAGGGGCCCAATGAGCAGTTCTTC
TRBJ2-1 few TRBV29-1 TRBD2 CSVGGLAANNEQFF TGCAGCGTCGGGGGACTAGCGGCAAACAATGAGCAGTTCTTC
TRBJ2-1 - TRBV7-6 TRBD1 CASSLGEQGNEQFF TGTGCCAGCAGCTTAGGCGAACAGGGGAATGAGCAGTTCTTC
TRBJ2-3 few TRBV7-2 TRBD1 CASSPIDRGLHRDAYF TGTGCCAGCAGCCCCATAGACAGGGGACTGCACAGAGACGCGTATTTT
TRBJ1-2 - TRBV24-1 - CATSDLRQNNGYTF TGTGCCACCAGTGATTTGCGGCAGAACAATGGCTACACCTTC
TRBJ2-3 few TRBV13 TRBD2 CASSPRTGLAGGADTQYF TGTGCCAGCAGCCCAAGAACGGGACTAGCGGGAGGGGCAGATACGCAGTATTTT
TRBJ1-2 - TRBV20-1 - CSARDRHGTYLHTF TGCAGTGCTAGAGATCGTCACGGGACTTATCTCCACACCTTC
TRBJ2-1 - TRBV6-5 - CASSYSRMQRYNEQFF TGTGCCAGCAGTTACTCGCGGATGCAGCGCTACAATGAGCAGTTCTTC
TRBJ2-1 once TRBV7-9 - CASSHGPVANEQFF TGTGCCAGCAGCCACGGACCAGTCGCCAATGAGCAGTTCTTC
TRBJ1-6 - TRBV5-6 - CASSGAGTTLYNSPLHF TGTGCCAGCAGCGGCGCTGGGACAACCCTGTATAATTCACCCCTCCACTTT
TRBJ2-3 - TRBV6-4 - CASSDSASGTDTQYF TGTGCCAGCAGTGACTCGGCTAGCGGCACAGATACGCAGTATTTT
TRBJ2-1 - TRBV3-1 - CASSQVRPNEQFF TGTGCCAGCAGCCAAGTTCGTCCCAATGAGCAGTTCTTC
TRBJ2-2 - TRBV4-1 TRBD1 CASSRTGGTGELFF TGCGCCAGCAGCCGGACAGGGGGCACCGGGGAGCTGTTTTTT
TRBJ2-4 - TRBV5-1 - CASREGSKNIQYF TGCGCCAGCAGGGAGGGCTCCAAAAACATTCAGTACTTC
TRBJ1-6 - TRBV7-9 TRBD1 CASSFGTGHNSPLHF TGTGCCAGCAGCTTTGGGACAGGGCATAATTCACCCCTCCACTTT
TRBJ1-5 - TRBV2 TRBD1 CASASGQGLGSNQPQHF TGTGCCAGCGCCAGCGGACAGGGGTTGGGGAGCAATCAGCCCCAGCATTTT
TRBJ2-3 - TRBV15 TRBD2 CATSPRTSGSPDTQYF TGTGCCACCAGCCCCCGGACTAGCGGGAGCCCAGATACGCAGTATTTT
TRBJ2-3 many TRBV18 - CASSPPGTDTQYF TGTGCCAGCTCACCACCAGGGACAGATACGCAGTATTTT
TRBJ2-5 - TRBV7-7 - CASAPGGLRETQYF TGTGCTAGCGCCCCTGGGGGCTTAAGGGAGACCCAGTACTTC
TRBJ1-5 - TRBV5-5 TRBD1 CASSNLFETGLVNQPQHF TGTGCCAGCAGCAACCTATTTGAGACAGGGCTTGTCAATCAGCCCCAGCATTTT
TRBJ2-5 - TRBV28 - CASVSWGPKETQYF TGTGCCAGCGTGAGTTGGGGGCCCAAAGAGACCCAGTACTTC
TRBJ2-2 - TRBV12-3/TRBV12-4 - CASSPNPTGELFF TGTGCCAGCAGTCCCAATCCTACCGGGGAGCTGTTTTTT